The 23 T cell receptor beta chains reported below all come from one sample, sequenced in a study of Ad26.COV2.S vaccination and SARS-CoV-2 variants. The assay was immunoSEQ multiplex PCR, and TCRdb's table has in-frame clones only and misses some. This repertoire shows fewer than 500,000 clones, 89% found once; its top ten account for around 2.6%. The treatment here: about 20 received Ad26.COV2.S at low or high dose, single or two shots; five or six received placebo; per-sample allocation not given. The samples were gathered on day 63 after the first injection of vaccine or placebo. This sample comprised peripheral blood, obtained in a trial of Ad26.COV2.S vaccine versus placebo. The receptors were sampled from a person aged 18-60 years who received the Ad26.COV2.S COVID-19 vaccine or a placebo.

The V call is TRBV7-3, the J call TRBJ2-1; 15 positions match TRBD2. V lost 5 bases, J lost 8 bases, and 4 bases stayed unmatched. Germline CDR1 and CDR2: SGHTA and FQGTGA. The CDR3 spans 15 residues. This chain's CDR3 is CASSGGLAGGHEQFF. The CDR3 nucleotides are TGTGCCAGCAGCGGGGGACTAGCGGGAGGCCATGAGCAGTTCTTC.

The chain uses TRBV5-5 and TRBJ1-5; a possible D gene is TRBD1 (5 bases). CDR1 and CDR2 (germline): SGHKS, YYEKEE (reference sequence). V gave up 3 bases and J gave up 16 bases, with 20 bases separating them. CDR3 size: 13 residues. CDR3 sequence reads: CASSSHPGGQRHF. The CDR3 DNA reads as TGTGCCAGCAGCTCACACCCCGGGGGTCAGCGTCATTTT.

The chain links TRBV18 to TRBJ2-7; 7 bases align to TRBD1. The CDR3 contains 14 residues. Losses at the gene ends were 5 bases for V and 0 bases for J; bases not matched to a gene: 4. The V gene's germline CDR1 is KGHSH and CDR2 LQKENI. CDR3 loop: CASSDRDSSYEQYF. Written as DNA, the CDR3 is TGTGCCAGCTCAGACCGGGACAGCTCCTACGAGCAGTACTTC.

This chain joins TRBV5-6 and TRBJ1-4; 11 bases map to TRBD1. Trimming at V came to 4 bases and at J to 7 bases, leaving 9 bases not matched to a gene. The germline V gene has CDR1 SGHDT and CDR2 YYEEEE. CDR3 length equals 16 residues. CDR3: CASSSTDRGRSEKLFF. CDR3 sequence (DNA): TGTGCCAGCAGCAGCACGGACAGGGGGCGAAGTGAAAAACTGTTTTTT.

This chain links TRBV3-1 (or the pseudogene TRBV3-2) with TRBJ1-6; D might be TRBD1 (6 bases). Germline V CDR1 and CDR2: LGHDT, YNNKEL (reference sequence). The CDR3 sequence is 16 residues long. The ends were cut back, 3 bases at V and 8 bases at J, with 17 bases in the middle. The CDR3 loop is CASSQAWTVRDSPLHF. The CDR3 DNA is TGTGCCAGCAGCCAGGCCTGGACAGTTCGCGATTCACCCCTCCACTTT.

V and J are TRBV7-2 and TRBJ1-2; possible D gene TRBD1, 5 bases. Germline V gene sequence: CDR1 SGHTA, CDR2 FQGNSA. Trimming removed 4 bases from V and 4 bases from J, with 13 bases in between. This CDR3 region has 14 residues. This CDR3 is CASSSRGGTYGYTF. The DNA of the CDR3 is TGTGCCAGCAGCTCCCGGGGGGGGACCTATGGCTACACCTTC.

The chain couples TRBV4-2 to TRBJ2-5, with 7 bases aligning to TRBD2. This CDR3 comprises 15 residues. Germline CDR1 reads LGHNA; CDR2 reads YNFKEQ. J lost 5 bases, V lost 1 base, and 7 bases had no gene match. The CDR3 here is CASSQGLAESETQYF. CDR3 sequence (DNA): TGTGCCAGCAGCCAAGGACTAGCAGAATCGGAGACCCAGTACTTC.

V and J are TRBV2 and TRBJ1-6, with a weak D call TRBD1 (6 bases). V was pared by 5 bases and J by 9 bases, with 17 bases between. Germline CDR1 and CDR2: SNHLY and FYNNEI. This CDR3 is built from 15 residues. CDR3 sequence: CASSWIQGVGSPLHF. DNA for the CDR3: TGTGCCAGCAGTTGGATACAGGGAGTAGGTTCACCCCTCCACTTT. The variable domain in full, with the rest retrieved from reference TRBV2 and TRBJ1-6, is EPEVTQTPSHQVTQMGQEVILRCVPISNHLYFYWYRQILGQKVEFLVSFYNNEISEKSEIFDDQFSVERPDGSNFTLKIRSTKLEDSAMYFCASSWIQGVGSPLHFGNGTRLTVT.

With respect to this clone: The same CDR3 is also encoded by other DNA sequences in this sample. J is TRBJ2-2 and V is TRBV7-2; 7 bases line up with TRBD1. The germline gives CDR1 SGHTA, CDR2 FQGNSA. The CDR3 spans 14 residues. Germline trimming cut 4 bases from V and 5 bases from J; bases unmatched to any gene: 4. The CDR3 coding sequence is TGTGCCAGCAGCTCATACAGGGGAACCGGGGAGCTGTTTTTT. Protein: CASSSYRGTGELFF.

The chain links TRBV28 to TRBJ1-1, with a tentative D call TRBD1 (6 bases). Germline V gene data show CDR1 as MDHEN and CDR2 as SYDVKM. This CDR3 is 14 amino acids long. Trimming took 5 bases from V and 5 from J, leaving 15 bases between them. The CDR3 reads CASSPYAGATEAFF. Written as DNA, the CDR3 is TGTGCCAGCAGTCCTTACGCAGGGGCTACTGAAGCTTTCTTT.

The chain is built from TRBV6-5 and TRBJ1-2; no clear D gene. The germline V and J ends were trimmed by 2 bases and 4 bases, with 11 bases remaining between them. The germline CDR1 and CDR2 sequences are MNHEY and SVGAGI. This CDR3 contains 14 residues. DNA for the CDR3: TGTGCCAGCAGTTACGCCGATGCATTCTATGGCTACACCTTC. Its protein is CASSYADAFYGYTF.

In the case of this clone: Distinct nucleotide sequences in the sample also encode this CDR3. The V and J genes are TRBV29-1 and TRBJ2-5, with TRBD2 matching over 7 bases. Unmatched junction bases numbered 1, after V lost 4 bases and J lost 2 bases. Germline V gene data show CDR1 as SQVTM and CDR2 as ANQGSEA. The CDR3 consists of 12 residues. Here the CDR3 reads CSVVGLQETQYF. For the CDR3, the DNA is TGCAGCGTTGTGGGACTACAAGAGACCCAGTACTTC.

The J gene is TRBJ1-1, the V gene TRBV6-2 or TRBV6-3; D not resolved. The CDR3 totals 16 residues. Per germline, CDR1 MNHEY and CDR2 SVGEGT. The germline V and J ends were trimmed by 0 bases and 5 bases, with 16 bases remaining between them. CDR3 protein: CASSYSFRAPRTEAFF. Written as DNA, the CDR3 is TGTGCCAGCAGTTACTCCTTTCGGGCCCCACGGACTGAAGCTTTCTTT.

The rearrangement uses TRBV6-6 and TRBJ2-5; D is unresolved. CDR1 and CDR2 (germline): MNHNY, SVGAGI (reference sequence). The V end lost 7 bases, the J end lost 1 base, and 10 bases lay between the germline ends. This CDR3 has 13 residues. The CDR3 reads CASNLAPQETQYF. DNA for the CDR3: TGTGCCAGCAACCTGGCGCCCCAAGAGACCCAGTACTTC.

The rearrangement uses TRBV10-3 and TRBJ1-1, with unresolved D. From germline, CDR1 is ENHRY and CDR2 SYGVKD. With 5 bases removed from V and 1 base from J, the gap between germline ends came to 11 bases. The CDR3 loop spans 14 amino acids. Here the CDR3 reads CAISIQPGNTEAFF. CDR3 DNA: TGTGCCATCAGTATCCAACCGGGGAACACTGAAGCTTTCTTT.

This chain connects TRBV28 to TRBJ1-5, with D perhaps matching TRBD1 (5 bases). CDR1 and CDR2 from the germline V gene are MDHEN and SYDVKM. This CDR3 spans 14 amino acids. V was pared by 3 bases and J by 5 bases, with 11 bases between. This CDR3 reads CASSLGPGYQPQHF. DNA of the CDR3: TGTGCCAGCAGTTTGGGGCCGGGTTATCAGCCCCAGCATTTT.

V is TRBV5-5 and J is TRBJ1-4; a weak D match, TRBD1 (5 bases). Germline assignment: CDR1 SGHKS and CDR2 YYEKEE (reference sequence). The ends were cut back, 4 bases at V and 8 bases at J, with 18 bases in the middle. The CDR3 consists of 15 residues. The CDR3 bases are TGTGCCAGCAGCCCTTCCGGGACTGCGGAGGAAAAACTGTTTTTT. It codes for CASSPSGTAEEKLFF.

The CDR3 loop is CASSSVAGALSGELFF. CDR3 nucleotide sequence: TGTGCCAGTAGTAGTGTAGCGGGGGCCCTAAGCGGGGAGCTGTTTTTT. The V and J genes are TRBV19 and TRBJ2-2, with 9 bases lining up with TRBD2. CDR1 is LNHDA, CDR2 SQIVND, per germline (reference sequence). The CDR3 spans 16 residues. With 4 bases clipped from V and 7 bases from J, the junction kept 10 bases outside the gene matches.

V usage is TRBV7-3 and J usage is TRBJ2-1, with a tentative D call TRBD1 (5 bases). Germline-derived CDR1 and CDR2 are SGHTA and FQGTGA. Trimming stripped 5 bases from V and 3 bases from J, with 14 bases between. The CDR3 runs to 15 residues. Here the CDR3 reads CASSLDSGLYNEQFF. In DNA form, the CDR3 reads TGTGCCAGCAGCCTTGACAGTGGGCTCTACAATGAGCAGTTCTTC. Variable domain in full (rest from reference TRBV7-3 and TRBJ2-1): GAGVSQTPSNKVTEKGKYVELRCDPISGHTALYWYRQSLGQGPEFLIYFQGTGAADDSGLPNDRFFAVRPEGSVSTLKIQRTERGDSAVYLCASSLDSGLYNEQFFGPGTRLTVL.

The chain combines TRBV7-9 with TRBJ1-1; no firm D call. The CDR3 sequence is 16 residues long. Trimming took off 2 bases at V and 3 bases at J, with 16 bases between the two ends. In germline, CDR1 is SEHNR, CDR2 FQNEAQ (reference sequence). The CDR3 DNA reads as TGTGCCAGCAGCTTATACGGTCGGGGTGGGGACACTGAAGCTTTCTTT. Translated, it gives CASSLYGRGGDTEAFF.

This clone was seen many times. The CDR3 DNA follows: TGTGCCAGTAGTCAGCCTTGGGGGACAGCTCTCGGGGGCTATGGCTACACCTTC. Protein: CASSQPWGTALGGYGYTF. This sequence joins TRBV19 and TRBJ1-2; 7 bases fit TRBD1. The CDR3 length is 18 residues. The J segment lost 4 bases and the V segment lost 5 bases, leaving 19 bases of the junction unmatched. In germline, CDR1 is LNHDA, CDR2 SQIVND (reference sequence).

This chain connects TRBV5-1 to TRBJ2-5; D perhaps matches TRBD1 (6 bases). The CDR3 runs 15 residues. Trimming removed 0 bases at V and 4 bases at J, with 13 bases between. The germline V gene has CDR1 SGHRS and CDR2 YFSETQ. The CDR3: CASSLVGTWGETQYF. Here the CDR3 DNA reads TGCGCCAGCAGCTTGGTGGGGACATGGGGAGAGACCCAGTACTTC.

The rearrangement links TRBV4-3 to TRBJ1-5; no reliable D call. This CDR3 contains 13 residues. Germline-derived CDR1 and CDR2 are LGHNA and YSLEER. With 4 bases removed from V and 3 bases from J, the gap between germline ends came to 7 bases. The CDR3 bases are TGCGCCAGCAGCCGTCTCGCCAATCAGCCCCAGCATTTT. This codes for CASSRLANQPQHF.